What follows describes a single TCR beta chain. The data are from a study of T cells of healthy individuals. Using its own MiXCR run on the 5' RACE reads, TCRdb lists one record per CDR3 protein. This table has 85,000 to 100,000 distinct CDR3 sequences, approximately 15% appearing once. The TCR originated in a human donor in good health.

CDR3 in amino acids: CASSHRQAVDYEQYF. The CDR3 coding sequence is TGTGCCAGCAGCCACCGACAGGCCGTTGACTACGAGCAGTACTTC. The V and J genes are TRBV5-5 and TRBJ2-7; D possibly corresponds to TRBD1 (6 bases). The germline V gene encodes CDR1 SGHKS and CDR2 YYEKEE (reference sequence). The CDR3 consists of 15 residues. Between the trimmed V and J ends, which lost 4 bases and 3 bases, there was a span of 17 bases.